Shown below are 10 T cell receptor beta chains from a single sample sequenced in a study of OX40 agonist ivuxolimab in advanced cancers. Assay used: immunoSEQ multiplex PCR; TCRdb lists only in-frame clones, some missing. The table includes around 57,000 clones, roughly 88% detected once. Here the sequenced sample was CD4+ or CD8+ T cells sorted from blood, taken in a trial of the OX40 agonist ivuxolimab. The receptor source for this set is an adult with an advanced solid tumor such as melanoma, head and neck, liver or kidney cancer.

The V call is TRBV5-4, the J call TRBJ2-1; TRBD2 might be the D (6 bases). Germline V gene lookup returns CDR1 SGHNT and CDR2 YYREEE (reference sequence). Trimming took off 4 bases at V and 5 bases at J, with 13 bases between the two ends. The CDR3 runs to 14 residues. CDR3 coding DNA: TGTGCCAGCAGCCCCGCGGGCGGGGACAATGAGCAGTTCTTC. Translated, it gives CASSPAGGDNEQFF.

The chain has TRBV19 and TRBJ1-5; TRBD1 agrees at 7 bases. Per the germline V gene, CDR1 is LNHDA and CDR2 is SQIVND (reference sequence). Germline trimming cut 4 bases from V and 6 bases from J; bases unmatched to any gene: 9. This CDR3 contains 15 residues. DNA for the CDR3: TGTGCCAGTAGTACCCCTTCCTCAGGGGGTCAGCCCCAGCATTTT. This sequence encodes CASSTPSSGGQPQHF.

This clone was seen only a few times. V is TRBV15 and J is TRBJ2-3; 10 bases map to TRBD2. Per the germline V gene, CDR1 is LNHNV and CDR2 is YYDKDF (reference sequence). Trimming took 3 bases from V and 0 from J; bases not matched to a gene: 6. This CDR3 comprises 17 residues. The CDR3 coding sequence is TGTGCCACCAGCAGCCACTCTAGCGGGGGTAGCACAGATACGCAGTATTTT. Its translation is CATSSHSSGGSTDTQYF.

This rearrangement joins TRBV30 to TRBJ1-1; a possible D gene is TRBD1 (6 bases). This CDR3 is 14 amino acids long. Trimming cost V 3 bases and J 3 bases, with 14 bases left between them. Germline CDR1 reads GTSNPN; CDR2 reads SVGIG (reference sequence). The CDR3 DNA is TGTGCCTGGAGCGGGGGCTCGGGGTACACTGAAGCTTTCTTT. Protein product: CAWSGGSGYTEAFF.

This clone showed up just once. This chain joins TRBV4-2 and TRBJ2-2; no definite D call. CDR3 length: 13 amino acids. The V end lost 0 bases, the J end lost 6 bases, and 5 bases lay between the germline ends. The germline V gene encodes CDR1 LGHNA and CDR2 YNFKEQ. The CDR3 loop reads CASSQEIAGELFF. CDR3 sequence (DNA): TGTGCCAGCAGCCAAGAGATCGCCGGGGAGCTGTTTTTT.

The rearrangement links TRBV18 to TRBJ2-3; D ambiguous. The ends were cut back, 2 bases at V and 3 bases at J, with 6 bases in the middle. This CDR3 region has 13 residues. The V gene's germline CDR1 is KGHSH and CDR2 LQKENI. CDR3 loop: CASSPGRTDTQYF. The CDR3 DNA is TGTGCCAGCTCACCAGGGCGGACAGATACGCAGTATTTT.

V usage is TRBV2 and J usage is TRBJ2-1; 14 nucleotides agree with TRBD2. CDR1 SNHLY and CDR2 FYNNEI come from the germline V gene. V shed 5 bases and J 16 bases; nucleotides not matched to a gene: 10. The CDR3 consists of 14 residues. The CDR3 DNA reads TGTGCCAGCAGTCCTACGGGACTAGCGGGGGCCACTTTCTTC. This sequence encodes CASSPTGLAGATFF. Together with reference TRBV2 and TRBJ2-1, the CDR3 gives the full variable domain: EPEVTQTPSHQVTQMGQEVILRCVPISNHLYFYWYRQILGQKVEFLVSFYNNEISEKSEIFDDQFSVERPDGSNFTLKIRSTKLEDSAMYFCASSPTGLAGATFFGPGTRLTVL.

This chain links TRBV7-9 with TRBJ1-2; perhaps TRBD1 as D (5 bases). The CDR3 has 14 residues. The germline CDR1 and CDR2 sequences are SEHNR and FQNEAQ (reference sequence). Between the trimmed V and J ends, which lost 5 bases and 3 bases, there was a span of 13 bases. This CDR3 is CASSGAEVDYGYTF. CDR3 coding DNA: TGTGCCAGCAGCGGGGCCGAGGTGGACTATGGCTACACCTTC.

A single count supports this clone. The chain combines TRBV11-2 with TRBJ2-5; the D gene is possibly TRBD2 (6 bases). The J call is doubtful: the DNA matches TRBJ2-7 better. The CDR3 has 15 residues. CDR1 SGHAT and CDR2 FQNNGV come from the germline V gene. In nucleotides, the CDR3 is TGTGCCAGCAGCCCCTACCAGACTAGTATCTCCGAGCAGTACTTC. Its protein product is CASSPYQTSISEQYF.

J is TRBJ1-5 and V is TRBV21-1; whether TRBD1, the table's D call, matches the DNA was not checked. TRBV21-1 is a listed pseudogene. The CDR3 is 15 residues long. CDR3 DNA sequence: TGTGCCAGCAGCATGATGGGACAGGGGGGTCAGCCCCAGCATTTT. Translated: CASSMMGQGGQPQHF.